This entry is about one TCR beta chain. Its specificity is not known. These data are taken from a study of T cell repertoires in cytomegalovirus infection. Whole-study context: Selection of CMV epitopes for the study included recently identified HLA-C-restricted and well-studied HLA-B-restricted ones. Shared public TCR beta signatures pointed to both CMV infection and a matching HLA type.

The CDR3 runs to 13 residues. Germline V gives CDR1 SNHLY, CDR2 FYNNEI. V was cut by 8 bases and J by 6 bases, with 14 bases left in between. Each CDR3 protein gets one entry after TCRdb re-called the reads with MiXCR. The repertoire has around 900,000 distinct CDR3 sequences, about a third of them found once; the top ten carry around 15%. Study outcomes and limitations: What dominated the ex vivo response were HLA-C-restricted CMV-specific TCR beta clonotypes.

This sequence was found in a human donor in good health (CMV status not recorded). Some clones in this sample may be carry-over from other donors' samples. This chain links TRBV2 with TRBJ1-3; maybe TRBD1 (6 bases). The sample here was cultured CD8+ T cells from PBMCs, taken from culture after CMV antigen stimulation. CDR3 sequence: CASAGTIENTIYF. The CDR3 DNA is TGTGCCAGCGCCGGGACAATCGAAAACACCATATATTTT.